Listed below are T cell receptor beta chains from one sample, sequenced in a study of blood T cell repertoires in COVID-19. Sequencing used immunoSEQ multiplex PCR; TCRdb keeps in-frame clones, though not all of them. The sample shows 200,000 to 300,000 clones, under 90% of them seen only once. Sequencing was performed on peripheral blood. The source of these receptors is a human donor in a cohort sampled during active COVID-19. The CDR3 runs from the conserved cysteine through the conserved F or W. The D gene is left open where the match is weak. Clone size is stated in some rows and not others, as once, few, many or a class when expanded.

16	TRBV27	-	-	TRBJ2-3	TGTGCCAGCAGTAGCACTCGGGGAATTGGCACAGATACGCAGTATTTT	CASSSTRGIGTDTQYF
15	TRBV18	-	TRBD1	TRBJ2-3	TGTGCCAGCTCGCTGGACAGGGGGGGCGCAGATACGCAGTATTTT	CASSLDRGGADTQYF
18	TRBV6-1	-	TRBD2	TRBJ2-7	TGTGCCAGCAGTGAAAGGGTAGCGGGAGGGGTTGGGGACGACGAGCAGTACTTC	CASSERVAGGVGDDEQYF
14	TRBV7-2	-	-	TRBJ2-7	TGTGCCAGCAGCTTAAGTCCTAGCTCCTACGAGCAGTACTTC	CASSLSPSSYEQYF
11	TRBV12-3/TRBV12-4	-	-	TRBJ1-5	TGTGCCAGCGGCTCGGGGCAGCCCCAGCATTTT	CASGSGQPQHF
12	TRBV5-4	many	TRBD1	TRBJ2-7	TGTGCCAGCAGCTTGGGAACAGGGGGCTCTAACTTC	CASSLGTGGSNF
13	TRBV12-3/TRBV12-4	few	TRBD1	TRBJ1-2	TGTGCCAGCAGCCCTAGGACAGGGGATGGCTACACCTTC	CASSPRTGDGYTF
16	TRBV29-1	-	TRBD1	TRBJ1-2	TGCAGCGTTGATGGGACAGGGGGCGCGATGGGAAATGGCTACACCTTC	CSVDGTGGAMGNGYTF
15	TRBV11-3	-	TRBD2	TRBJ2-2	TGTGCCAGCAGCTTAGATGCGGGAGGCACCGGGGAGCTGTTTTTT	CASSLDAGGTGELFF
16	TRBV2	-	TRBD1	TRBJ2-1	TGTGCCAGCAGTGATTTTCTGGGACAGGGCGGGAATGAGCAGTTCTTC	CASSDFLGQGGNEQFF
13	TRBV6-5	-	TRBD1	TRBJ2-7	TGTGCCAGCAGCTCGGGACAGGGTTACGAGCAGTACTTC	CASSSGQGYEQYF
14	TRBV9	-	TRBD2	TRBJ2-7	TGTGCCAGCAGCGTAGGGGGGGGACCCTTTGAGCAGTACTTC	CASSVGGGPFEQYF
16	TRBV28	once	TRBD1	TRBJ2-7	TGTGCCAGCAGCCAACAAGGACCGGGACAGGGGCCATTTCAGTACTTC	CASSQQGPGQGPFQYF